This T cell receptor beta chain stems from a study of blood T cell repertoires in COVID-19. Trimming took 4 bases from V and 5 from J, leaving 18 bases between them. Germline CDR1 SGHRS, CDR2 YFSETQ. CDR3 length: 15 residues. This clone was recorded at least ten times. The assay was immunoSEQ multiplex PCR, and TCRdb's table has in-frame clones only and misses some. The sample holds fewer than 300,000 clones, approximately 82% seen once. The clonotype comes from a woman aged 18-29 years with acute or convalescent COVID-19. The genes are TRBV5-1 and TRBJ2-5; possible D gene TRBD2, 5 bases. The material sequenced was peripheral blood. CDR3 region: CASSPFYGDGETQYF. The DNA of the CDR3 is TGCGCCAGCAGCCCCTTCTACGGGGATGGGGAGACCCAGTACTTC.